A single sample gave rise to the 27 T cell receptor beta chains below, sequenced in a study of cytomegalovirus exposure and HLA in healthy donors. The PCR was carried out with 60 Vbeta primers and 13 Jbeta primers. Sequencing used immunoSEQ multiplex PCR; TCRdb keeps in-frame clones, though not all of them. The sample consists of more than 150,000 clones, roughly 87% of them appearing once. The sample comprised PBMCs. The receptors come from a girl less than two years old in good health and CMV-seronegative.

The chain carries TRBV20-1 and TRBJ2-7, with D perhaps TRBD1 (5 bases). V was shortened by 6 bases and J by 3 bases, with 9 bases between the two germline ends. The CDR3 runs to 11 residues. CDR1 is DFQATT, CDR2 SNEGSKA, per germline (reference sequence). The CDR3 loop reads CSAIQGYEQYF. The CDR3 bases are TGCAGTGCCATCCAGGGCTACGAGCAGTACTTC.

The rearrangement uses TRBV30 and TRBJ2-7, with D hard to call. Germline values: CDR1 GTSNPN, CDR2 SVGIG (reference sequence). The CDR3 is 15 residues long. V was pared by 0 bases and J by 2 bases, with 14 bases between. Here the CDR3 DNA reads TGTGCCTGGAGTGTACCCTTGGCAGATACCTACGAGCAGTACTTC. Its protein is CAWSVPLADTYEQYF.

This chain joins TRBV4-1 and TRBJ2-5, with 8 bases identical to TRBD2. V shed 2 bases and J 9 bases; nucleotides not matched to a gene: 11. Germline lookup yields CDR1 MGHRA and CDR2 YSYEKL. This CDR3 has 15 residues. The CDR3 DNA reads TGCGCCAGCAGCCAACCAACCGGGACTAGTCGATCCCAGTACTTC. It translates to CASSQPTGTSRSQYF.

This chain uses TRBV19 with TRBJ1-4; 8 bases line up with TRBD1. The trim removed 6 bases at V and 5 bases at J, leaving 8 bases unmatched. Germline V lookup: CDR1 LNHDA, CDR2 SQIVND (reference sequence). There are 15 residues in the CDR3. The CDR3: CASRGARDRNEKLFF. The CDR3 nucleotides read TGTGCCAGTAGAGGGGCCCGGGACAGGAATGAAAAACTGTTTTTT.

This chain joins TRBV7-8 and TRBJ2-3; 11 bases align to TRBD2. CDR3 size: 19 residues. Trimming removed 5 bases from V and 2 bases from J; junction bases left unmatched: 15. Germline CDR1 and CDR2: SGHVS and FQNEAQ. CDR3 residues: CASSRGTLGTSGYTDTQYF. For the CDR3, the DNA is TGTGCCAGCAGCCGAGGAACCCTAGGGACTAGCGGTTACACAGATACGCAGTATTTT.

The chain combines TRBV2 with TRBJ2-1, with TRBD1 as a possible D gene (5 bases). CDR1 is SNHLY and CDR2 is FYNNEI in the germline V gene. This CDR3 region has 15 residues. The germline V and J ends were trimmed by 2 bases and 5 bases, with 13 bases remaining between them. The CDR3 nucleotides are TGTGCCAGCAGTGAACCGGACATGAGGAACAATGAGCAGTTCTTC. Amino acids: CASSEPDMRNNEQFF.

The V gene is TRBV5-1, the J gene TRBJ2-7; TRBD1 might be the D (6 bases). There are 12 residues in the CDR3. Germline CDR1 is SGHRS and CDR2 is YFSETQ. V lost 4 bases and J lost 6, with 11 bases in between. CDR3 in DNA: TGCGCCAGCAGCACTTCCAGGGGCGAGCAGTACTTC. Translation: CASSTSRGEQYF.

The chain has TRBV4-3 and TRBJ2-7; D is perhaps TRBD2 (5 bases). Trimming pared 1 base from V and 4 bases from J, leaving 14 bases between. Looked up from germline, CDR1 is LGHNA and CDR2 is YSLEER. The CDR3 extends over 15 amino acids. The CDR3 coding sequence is TGCGCCAGCAGCCAAGCGGCAGCAGGACTTTACGAGCAGTACTTC. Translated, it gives CASSQAAAGLYEQYF.

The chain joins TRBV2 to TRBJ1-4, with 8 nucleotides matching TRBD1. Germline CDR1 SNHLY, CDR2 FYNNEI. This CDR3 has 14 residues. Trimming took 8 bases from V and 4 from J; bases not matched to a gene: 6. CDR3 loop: CASLGDRINEKLFF. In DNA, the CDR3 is TGTGCCAGCCTCGGGGACAGGATTAATGAAAAACTGTTTTTT.

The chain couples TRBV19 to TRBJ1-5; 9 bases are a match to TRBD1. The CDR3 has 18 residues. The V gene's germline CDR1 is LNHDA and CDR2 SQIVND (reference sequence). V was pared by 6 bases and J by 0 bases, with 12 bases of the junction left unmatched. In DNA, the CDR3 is TGTGCCAGTAGCAGATGGACAGGGGAGGGATATAGCAATCAGCCCCAGCATTTT. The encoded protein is CASSRWTGEGYSNQPQHF.

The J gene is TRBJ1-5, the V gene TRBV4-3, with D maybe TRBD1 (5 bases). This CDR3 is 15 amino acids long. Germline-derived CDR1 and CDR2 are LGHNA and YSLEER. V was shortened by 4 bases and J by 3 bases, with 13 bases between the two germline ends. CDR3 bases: TGCGCCAGCAGCCTCACGGACACCGACAATCAGCCCCAGCATTTT. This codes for CASSLTDTDNQPQHF.

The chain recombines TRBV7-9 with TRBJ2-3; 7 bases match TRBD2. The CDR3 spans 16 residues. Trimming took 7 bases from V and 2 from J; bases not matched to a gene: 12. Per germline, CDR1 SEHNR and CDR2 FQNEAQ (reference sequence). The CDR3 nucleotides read TGTGCCAGCACCGGGGCGGGAGAAGTGGCCACAGATACGCAGTATTTT. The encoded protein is CASTGAGEVATDTQYF.

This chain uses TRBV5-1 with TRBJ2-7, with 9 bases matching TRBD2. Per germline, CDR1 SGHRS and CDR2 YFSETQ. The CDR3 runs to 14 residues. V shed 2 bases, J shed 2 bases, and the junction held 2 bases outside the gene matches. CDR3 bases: TGCGCCAGCAGCTTACGCGGGGGGGCCTACGAGCAGTACTTC. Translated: CASSLRGGAYEQYF.

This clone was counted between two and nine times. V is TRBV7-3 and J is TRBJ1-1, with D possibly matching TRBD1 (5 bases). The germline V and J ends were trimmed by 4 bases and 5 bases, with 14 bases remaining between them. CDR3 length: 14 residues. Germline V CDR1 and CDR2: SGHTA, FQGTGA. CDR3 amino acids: CASSSNPGSTEAFF. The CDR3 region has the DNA TGTGCCAGCAGCTCCAATCCAGGGTCTACTGAAGCTTTCTTT.

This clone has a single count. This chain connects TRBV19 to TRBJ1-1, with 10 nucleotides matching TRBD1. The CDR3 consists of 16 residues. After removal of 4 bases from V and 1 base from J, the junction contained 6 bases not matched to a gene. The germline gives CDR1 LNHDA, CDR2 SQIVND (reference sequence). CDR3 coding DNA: TGTGCCAGTAGTACCGGGACAGGGGTGAGGAACACTGAAGCTTTCTTT. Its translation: CASSTGTGVRNTEAFF.

CDR3 sequence: CASSYGTSQADEQFF. CDR3 coding DNA: TGCGCCAGCAGCTACGGGACTAGTCAGGCCGATGAGCAGTTCTTC. The chain is built from TRBV5-1 and TRBJ2-1, with 8 bases fitting TRBD2. The CDR3 length is 15 residues. V shed 3 bases and J 8 bases; nucleotides not matched to a gene: 10. Germline CDR1 and CDR2: SGHRS and YFSETQ.

In DNA, the CDR3 is TGTGCCAGCAGCCTCCCCGACAGGGGATCGACTGAAGCTTTCTTT. This translates into CASSLPDRGSTEAFF. This chain connects TRBV7-9 to TRBJ1-1; 8 bases fit TRBD1. The V and J ends lost 5 bases and 5 bases, in that order; junction bases with no gene match: 10. The CDR3 runs 15 residues. Germline loops: CDR1 SEHNR, CDR2 FQNEAQ (reference sequence).

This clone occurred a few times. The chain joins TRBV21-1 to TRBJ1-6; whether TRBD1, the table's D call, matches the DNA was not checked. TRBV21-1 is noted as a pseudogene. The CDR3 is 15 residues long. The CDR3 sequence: CASSSYRDRGPPLHF. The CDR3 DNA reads TGTGCCAGCAGTTCTTACCGGGACAGGGGTCCACCCCTCCACTTT.

The CDR3 here is CASSSSAHYGYTF. The CDR3 DNA reads TGCGCCAGCAGCTCCAGTGCTCACTATGGCTACACCTTC. The genes are TRBV5-1 and TRBJ1-2; D call uncertain. V shed 3 bases and J shed 3 bases, with 9 bases lying between them. Germline loops: CDR1 SGHRS, CDR2 YFSETQ. This CDR3 comprises 13 residues.

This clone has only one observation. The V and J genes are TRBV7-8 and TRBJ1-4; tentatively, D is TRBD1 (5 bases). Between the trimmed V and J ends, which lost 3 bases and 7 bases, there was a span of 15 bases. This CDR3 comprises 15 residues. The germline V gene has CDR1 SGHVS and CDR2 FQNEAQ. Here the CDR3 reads CASSLRAWGGEKLFF. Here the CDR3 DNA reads TGTGCCAGCAGCTTGCGAGCGTGGGGGGGTGAAAAACTGTTTTTT.

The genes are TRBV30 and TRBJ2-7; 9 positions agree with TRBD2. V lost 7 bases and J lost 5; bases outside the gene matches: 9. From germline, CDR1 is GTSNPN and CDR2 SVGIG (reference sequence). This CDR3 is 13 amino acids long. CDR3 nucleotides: TGTGCCTTGCGGGGGGGCCTTTCCCACGAGCAGTACTTC. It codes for CALRGGLSHEQYF.

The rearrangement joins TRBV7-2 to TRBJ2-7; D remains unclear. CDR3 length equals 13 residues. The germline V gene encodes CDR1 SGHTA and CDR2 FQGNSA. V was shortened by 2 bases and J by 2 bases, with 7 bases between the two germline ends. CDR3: CASSLSVAYEQYF. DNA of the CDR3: TGTGCCAGCAGCTTATCCGTAGCCTACGAGCAGTACTTC.

In DNA, the CDR3 is TGTGCCAGCAGCGGAGGGATGGGGGAAGCTTTCTTT. Encoded protein: CASSGGMGEAFF. V is TRBV9 and J is TRBJ1-1, with D hard to call. CDR1 is SGDLS, CDR2 YYNGEE, per germline. This CDR3 has 12 amino acids. The V gene lost 3 bases and the J gene lost 8 bases, with 11 bases spanning the gap.

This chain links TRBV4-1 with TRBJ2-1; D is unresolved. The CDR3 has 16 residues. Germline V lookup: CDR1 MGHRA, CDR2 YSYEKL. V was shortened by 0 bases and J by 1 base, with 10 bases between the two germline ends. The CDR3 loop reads CASSQDPLLSYNEQFF. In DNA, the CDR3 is TGCGCCAGCAGCCAAGATCCCCTTCTTTCCTACAATGAGCAGTTCTTC.

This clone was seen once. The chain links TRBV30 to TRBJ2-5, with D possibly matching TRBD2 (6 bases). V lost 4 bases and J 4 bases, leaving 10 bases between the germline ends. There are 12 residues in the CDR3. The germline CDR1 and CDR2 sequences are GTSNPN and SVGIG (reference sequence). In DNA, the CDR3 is TGTGCCTGGAATCTGGGGGGAGAGACCCAGTACTTC. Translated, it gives CAWNLGGETQYF.

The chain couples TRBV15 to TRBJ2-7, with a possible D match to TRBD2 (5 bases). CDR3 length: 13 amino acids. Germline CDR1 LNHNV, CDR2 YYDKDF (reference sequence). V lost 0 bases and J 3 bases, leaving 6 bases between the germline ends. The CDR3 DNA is TGTGCCACCAGCAGAGACGAGGGCTACGAGCAGTACTTC. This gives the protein CATSRDEGYEQYF. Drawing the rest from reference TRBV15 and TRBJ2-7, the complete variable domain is DAMVIQNPRYQVTQFGKPVTLSCSQTLNHNVMYWYQQKSSQAPKLLFHYYDKDFNNEADTPDNFQSRRPNTSFCFLDIRSPGLGDTAMYLCATSRDEGYEQYFGPGTRLTVT.

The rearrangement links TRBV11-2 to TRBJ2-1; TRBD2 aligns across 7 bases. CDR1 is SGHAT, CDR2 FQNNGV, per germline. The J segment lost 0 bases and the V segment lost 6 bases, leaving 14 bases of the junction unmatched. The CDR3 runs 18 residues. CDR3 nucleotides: TGTGCCAGCAGTGGGTTAGCGGGTAAAAAGAGCTCCTACAATGAGCAGTTCTTC. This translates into CASSGLAGKKSSYNEQFF.